The 26 T cell receptor beta chains presented below share a single source sample, sequenced in a study of T-cell reconstitution after alpha-beta-depleted transplantation in children. The authors prepared the TCRbeta library with unique molecular identifiers. Each CDR3 protein gets one entry after TCRdb re-called the PCR reads with MiXCR. Found here are approximately 520,000 distinct CDR3 sequences, around a third of them singletons; the top ten hold approximately 2.3%. The sequenced sample was PBMCs from the stem cell graft donor, obtained from the stem cell graft. All receptors come from a human donor who donated a stem cell graft to a child with aplastic anemia.

This clonotype was observed a few times. V and J are TRBV12-3 or TRBV12-4 and TRBJ1-3; unclear D gene. CDR3 length: 15 residues. V lost 5 bases to trimming and J lost 7 bases, with 18 bases between them. CDR3 loop: CASSPGDMTGNTIYF. For the CDR3, the DNA is TGTGCCAGCAGTCCAGGAGACATGACGGGTAACACCATATATTTT.

J is TRBJ1-1 and V is TRBV6-2 or TRBV6-3; D unresolved. This CDR3 spans 16 amino acids. The germline V gene has CDR1 MNHEY and CDR2 SVGEGT. Trimming left V 5 bases short and J 0 bases short, with 16 bases between. For the CDR3, the DNA is TGTGCCAGCAGTATCGACCCAACCATGATGAACACTGAAGCTTTCTTT. Residues: CASSIDPTMMNTEAFF.

The chain uses TRBV9 and TRBJ1-2; a possible D gene is TRBD1 (6 bases). Per germline, CDR1 SGDLS and CDR2 YYNGEE. The V end lost 0 bases, the J end lost 7 bases, and 13 bases lay between the germline ends. The CDR3 extends over 14 amino acids. The CDR3 here is CASSVGPGDAGYTF. In DNA form, the CDR3 reads TGTGCCAGCAGCGTAGGTCCAGGGGACGCTGGCTACACCTTC.

The genes are TRBV11-2 and TRBJ2-2; 10 bases are a match to TRBD2. Germline assignment: CDR1 SGHAT and CDR2 FQNNGV. V lost 0 bases and J lost 5; bases outside the gene matches: 6. The CDR3 sequence is 17 residues long. CDR3 coding DNA: TGTGCCAGCAGCTTAGAGTCTAGCGGGAGCCGTACCGGGGAGCTGTTTTTT. Its translation is CASSLESSGSRTGELFF. Filled out from reference TRBV11-2 and TRBJ2-2, the complete variable domain reads EAGVAQSPRYKIIEKRQSVAFWCNPISGHATLYWYQQILGQGPKLLIQFQNNGVVDDSQLPKDRFSAERLKGVDSTLKIQPAKLEDSAVYLCASSLESSGSRTGELFFGEGSRLTVL.

The V gene is TRBV10-3, the J gene TRBJ2-3; 7 bases agree with TRBD1. The germline CDR1 and CDR2 sequences are ENHRY and SYGVKD. This CDR3 is built from 13 residues. After removal of 11 bases from V and 0 bases from J, the junction contained 5 bases not matched to a gene. CDR3 sequence (DNA): TGTGCCGGCCAGGGACAGAGCACAGATACGCAGTATTTT. It is translated as CAGQGQSTDTQYF.

The chain employs TRBV29-1 and TRBJ1-1; tentatively, D is TRBD1 (5 bases). Germline CDR1 SQVTM, CDR2 ANQGSEA. This CDR3 is 13 amino acids long. Between the trimmed V and J ends, which lost 4 bases and 0 bases, there was a span of 9 bases. The DNA of the CDR3 is TGCAGCGTTGGACAGAACTTGAACACTGAAGCTTTCTTT. It specifies CSVGQNLNTEAFF.

This clonotype was seen more than once but under ten times. This sequence joins TRBV12-3 or TRBV12-4 and TRBJ1-1; 9 bases are shared with TRBD1. With 3 bases clipped from V and 10 bases from J, the junction kept 15 bases outside the gene matches. The CDR3 sequence is 16 residues long. Here the CDR3 reads CASSFTGQGLGRGAFF. CDR3 sequence (DNA): TGTGCCAGCAGTTTTACGGGACAGGGCCTCGGCCGTGGAGCTTTCTTT.

The chain uses TRBV6-1 and TRBJ1-1; the D is unclear. CDR1 MNHNS and CDR2 SASEGT come from the germline V gene. Trimming took off 6 bases at V and 0 bases at J, with 11 bases between the two ends. This CDR3 spans 14 amino acids. The CDR3 DNA follows: TGTGCCAGCAGGCCGTATGGGGTGAACACTGAAGCTTTCTTT. It yields the protein CASRPYGVNTEAFF.

The sample holds a few counts of this clonotype. V and J are TRBV29-1 and TRBJ1-1; 7 bases line up with TRBD1. CDR3 length equals 12 residues. Losses at the gene ends were 3 bases for V and 3 bases for J; bases not matched to a gene: 1. The germline gives CDR1 SQVTM, CDR2 ANQGSEA. CDR3 residues: CSVDRGDTEAFF. The CDR3 DNA reads TGCAGCGTTGACAGGGGGGACACTGAAGCTTTCTTT.

The rearrangement links TRBV7-2 to TRBJ1-2; maybe TRBD1 (5 bases). CDR3 size: 14 residues. V shed 1 base and J shed 2 bases, with 8 bases lying between them. CDR1 is SGHTA and CDR2 is FQGNSA in the germline V gene. The CDR3 DNA reads as TGTGCCAGCAGCTTAGTGCAGGGAAACTATGGCTACACCTTC. Translated, it gives CASSLVQGNYGYTF.

The J gene is TRBJ1-2, the V gene TRBV20-1; D might be TRBD1 (6 bases). V lost 6 bases and J lost 1, with 12 bases in between. This CDR3 spans 13 amino acids. Per the germline V gene, CDR1 is DFQATT and CDR2 is SNEGSKA (reference sequence). The DNA for the CDR3 is TGCAGTGCGATGGACAGCAATAACTATGGCTACACCTTC. Translated, it gives CSAMDSNNYGYTF.

The sample holds a few counts of this clonotype. The chain is built from TRBV20-1 and TRBJ2-7; either TRBD1 or TRBD2 may supply D (5 bases each). From germline, CDR1 is DFQATT and CDR2 SNEGSKA (reference sequence). This CDR3 has 13 amino acids. With 3 bases removed from V and 5 bases from J, the gap between germline ends came to 14 bases. The CDR3 protein is CSASLRGRDEQYF. CDR3 in DNA: TGCAGTGCTAGTCTTAGGGGACGAGACGAGCAGTACTTC.

This chain uses TRBV25-1 with TRBJ2-7; 10 bases match TRBD2. The germline V gene encodes CDR1 MGHDK and CDR2 SYGVNS. The ends lost 4 bases at V and 2 bases at J; junction bases unmatched: 5. The CDR3 loop spans 15 amino acids. The CDR3 here is CASSGGTSVTYEQYF. The CDR3, as DNA: TGTGCCAGCAGTGGGGGGACTAGCGTTACCTACGAGCAGTACTTC.

This clonotype appeared a few times. This rearrangement joins TRBV7-2 to TRBJ2-5, with D possibly being TRBD2 (5 bases). Germline V CDR1 and CDR2: SGHTA, FQGNSA. The ends were cut back, 1 base at V and 4 bases at J, with 13 bases in the middle. This CDR3 has 15 residues. The CDR3 is CASSLGSGWAETQYF. Here the CDR3 DNA reads TGTGCCAGCAGCTTAGGGAGCGGATGGGCAGAGACCCAGTACTTC.

The chain has TRBV10-3 and TRBJ1-1, with 7 bases lining up with TRBD1. The V gene end was trimmed by 3 bases and the J gene end by 1 base; junction bases not matched to a gene: 8. Germline V gives CDR1 ENHRY, CDR2 SYGVKD. The CDR3 totals 16 residues. The CDR3 spells CAISDSISGGNTEAFF. The CDR3 nucleotides are TGTGCCATCAGTGATAGCATCTCAGGGGGGAACACTGAAGCTTTCTTT.

This clonotype was picked up a small number of times. This chain uses TRBV20-1 with TRBJ2-7, with a weak D call TRBD1 (7 bases). The germline V gene encodes CDR1 DFQATT and CDR2 SNEGSKA (reference sequence). The CDR3 has 16 residues. V dropped 6 bases and J dropped 1 base, with 22 bases sitting between them. The CDR3 is CSAVGGAGGMSYEQYF. CDR3 coding DNA: TGCAGTGCAGTAGGGGGCGCCGGGGGAATGTCCTACGAGCAGTACTTC.

This clonotype was observed a handful of times. This rearrangement joins TRBV12-3 or TRBV12-4 to TRBJ2-5, with D possibly being TRBD2 (5 bases). V lost 6 bases to trimming and J lost 5 bases, with 16 bases between them. The CDR3 is 14 residues long. The CDR3: CASRVGLRAETQYF. The CDR3 region has the DNA TGTGCCAGCAGAGTCGGACTTAGGGCCGAGACCCAGTACTTC.

This chain uses TRBV7-3 with TRBJ2-7, with 7 bases that match TRBD1. Germline lookup yields CDR1 SGHTA and CDR2 FQGTGA. The CDR3 extends over 14 amino acids. The V and J ends lost 4 bases and 6 bases, in that order; junction bases with no gene match: 9. This chain's CDR3 is CASSSQGPGGEQYF. The CDR3 bases are TGTGCCAGCAGCTCACAGGGGCCCGGAGGCGAGCAGTACTTC.

The chain is built from TRBV20-1 and TRBJ1-3; D not resolved. Trimming cost V 5 bases and J 0 bases, with 14 bases left between them. Germline CDR1 is DFQATT and CDR2 is SNEGSKA (reference sequence). This CDR3 has 15 residues. CDR3 amino acids: CSAPTTAPSGNTIYF. The CDR3 bases are TGCAGTGCTCCTACTACAGCCCCCTCTGGAAACACCATATATTTT.

This clonotype was detected a few times. The genes are TRBV29-1 and TRBJ1-1; D gene uncertain. The CDR3 extends over 11 amino acids. Germline-derived CDR1 and CDR2 are SQVTM and ANQGSEA. Trimming removed 8 bases from V and 1 base from J, with 8 bases in between. The CDR3 coding sequence is TGCAGCTTTCGACAGAACACTGAAGCTTTCTTT. Its protein is CSFRQNTEAFF. Full variable domain (outside the CDR3, taken from reference TRBV29-1 and TRBJ1-1): SAVISQKPSRDICQRGTSLTIQCQVDSQVTMMFWYRQQPGQSLTLIATANQGSEATYESGFVIDKFPISRPNLTFSTLTVSNMSPEDSSIYLCSFRQNTEAFFGQGTRLTVV.

This chain connects TRBV19 to TRBJ2-3, with TRBD1 identical over 7 bases. With 5 bases clipped from V and 0 bases from J, the junction kept 5 bases outside the gene matches. Germline loops: CDR1 LNHDA, CDR2 SQIVND (reference sequence). This CDR3 spans 15 amino acids. Here the CDR3 DNA reads TGTGCCAGTAGTCGCCGGACAGGTAGCACAGATACGCAGTATTTT. It codes for CASSRRTGSTDTQYF.

This chain connects TRBV20-1 to TRBJ1-3, with D unresolved. Between the trimmed V and J ends, which lost 6 bases and 0 bases, there was a span of 12 bases. The germline V gene encodes CDR1 DFQATT and CDR2 SNEGSKA (reference sequence). This CDR3 has 14 amino acids. CDR3 residues: CSALRDYSGNTIYF. CDR3 DNA: TGCAGTGCGCTCCGGGATTACTCTGGAAACACCATATATTTT.

This clonotype was recorded a few times. The chain carries TRBV19 and TRBJ1-5, with D possibly matching TRBD1 (5 bases). In germline, CDR1 is LNHDA, CDR2 SQIVND (reference sequence). Trimming took off 0 bases at V and 4 bases at J, with 13 bases between the two ends. The CDR3 covers 16 residues. The CDR3 reads CASSIDTGVRNQPQHF. Written as DNA, the CDR3 is TGTGCCAGTAGTATAGATACGGGGGTGAGAAATCAGCCCCAGCATTTT.

The chain has TRBV10-1 and TRBJ2-7, with D hard to call. CDR3 size: 12 residues. Per germline, CDR1 WNHNN and CDR2 SYGVQD (reference sequence). V was trimmed by 0 bases and J by 7 bases, leaving 7 bases between them. The CDR3 region has the DNA TGCGCCAGCAGTGAGTCAACCTCAGAGCAGTACGTC. Translated: CASSESTSEQYV.

This clonotype was recorded a few times. This rearrangement joins TRBV5-4 to TRBJ2-2, with D uncertain. V lost 1 base and J 0 bases, leaving 10 bases between the germline ends. This CDR3 is built from 16 residues. Germline values: CDR1 SGHNT, CDR2 YYREEE (reference sequence). The CDR3 DNA reads as TGTGCCAGCAGCTTGTCCCTTCCCGCGAACACCGGGGAGCTGTTTTTT. Amino acids: CASSLSLPANTGELFF.

This chain connects TRBV12-3 or TRBV12-4 to TRBJ1-1, with no clear D. The V gene lost 10 bases and the J gene lost 0 bases, with 12 bases spanning the gap. The CDR3 runs to 13 residues. CDR3 nucleotide sequence: TGTGCCACCAGGAGACTTTTGAACACTGAAGCTTTCTTT. Translation: CATRRLLNTEAFF.